Following are 20 T cell receptor beta chains from one sample sequenced in a study of beta chain features in type 1 diabetes. The authors reverse transcribed all of the isolated RNA, so sequencing captured expressed TCRB transcripts. The table came from immunoSEQ multiplex PCR; TCRdb's copy has only in-frame clones and leaves some out. The sample carries about 220,000 clones, 9.5% to 13% recorded once. Sequenced input: central memory CD4+ T cells from blood. The receptors were sampled from a man aged 18 to 29 in good health.

This chain links TRBV6-6 with TRBJ2-6, with a possible D match to TRBD2 (5 bases). CDR1 and CDR2 (germline): MNHNY, SVGAGI (reference sequence). CDR3 size: 15 residues. V dropped 8 bases and J dropped 0 bases, with 11 bases sitting between them. The CDR3 DNA reads as TGTGCCAGCGGGAGACCCTCCTCTGGGGCCAACGTCCTGACTTTC. This codes for CASGRPSSGANVLTF.

This chain connects TRBV28 to TRBJ2-3, with a possible D match to TRBD2 (7 bases). The CDR3 spans 16 residues. Per the germline V gene, CDR1 is MDHEN and CDR2 is SYDVKM. Trimming pared 4 bases from V and 1 base from J, leaving 15 bases between. The DNA for the CDR3 is TGTGCCAGCAGTTCTCCTGGGGGGGGCGGCACAGATACGCAGTATTTT. It specifies CASSSPGGGGTDTQYF.

CDR3 DNA sequence: TGTGCCAGCAGCTTGGACGGGACGTCCTACAATGAGCAGTTCTTC. Its translation is CASSLDGTSYNEQFF. The chain links TRBV5-6 to TRBJ2-1; D is perhaps TRBD1 or TRBD2 (5 bases each). Germline V lookup: CDR1 SGHDT, CDR2 YYEEEE. The germline V and J ends were trimmed by 0 bases and 1 base, with 8 bases remaining between them. The CDR3 sequence is 15 residues long.

The V and J genes are TRBV7-8 and TRBJ2-2; D gene ambiguous. The V end was cut by 1 base, the J end by 5 bases, with 17 bases between. Germline lookup yields CDR1 SGHVS and CDR2 FQNEAQ. This CDR3 is built from 17 residues. CDR3 protein: CASSLVAGPLITGELFF. In DNA, the CDR3 is TGTGCCAGCAGCTTAGTTGCAGGACCGCTAATAACCGGGGAGCTGTTTTTT.

Comment on this clone: Other nucleotide sequences in the sample specify the same CDR3. The chain couples TRBV28 to TRBJ2-7; 7 bases map to TRBD1. Germline CDR1 MDHEN, CDR2 SYDVKM. V gave up 2 bases and J gave up 7 bases; unmatched junction bases: 8. CDR3 size: 14 residues. The CDR3: CASSLRATGQEQYF. The DNA of the CDR3 is TGTGCCAGCAGTTTACGAGCGACAGGGCAGGAGCAGTACTTC.

This clone showed up many times. The rearrangement joins TRBV29-1 to TRBJ2-1, with no clear D. V was clipped by 7 bases and J by 0 bases, with 10 bases between them. CDR1 SQVTM and CDR2 ANQGSEA come from the germline V gene. The CDR3 has 13 residues. DNA for the CDR3: TGCAGCGGACTGACGAGCTCCTACAATGAGCAGTTCTTC. This gives the protein CSGLTSSYNEQFF.

The chain joins TRBV5-1 to TRBJ2-3; 12 positions match TRBD2. V shed 4 bases and J 3 bases; nucleotides not matched to a gene: 6. The germline V gene has CDR1 SGHRS and CDR2 YFSETQ. There are 16 residues in the CDR3. The CDR3 region is CASSPTTSGSTDTQYF. Written as DNA, the CDR3 is TGCGCCAGCAGCCCGACGACTAGCGGGAGTACAGATACGCAGTATTTT.

This clone has a handful of counts. The DNA of the CDR3 is TGTGCCAGCAGCTTTTCAGGTGTTACGAACACTGAAGCTTTCTTT. Translating it yields CASSFSGVTNTEAFF. The V gene is TRBV7-2, the J gene TRBJ1-1; D not resolved. The CDR3 sequence is 15 residues long. Germline V CDR1 and CDR2: SGHTA, FQGNSA. V shed 3 bases and J shed 1 base, with 12 bases lying between them.

The chain has TRBV30 and TRBJ1-1; D uncertain. V lost 4 bases and J lost 1, with 10 bases in between. Germline V lookup: CDR1 GTSNPN, CDR2 SVGIG (reference sequence). The CDR3 sequence is 13 residues long. In DNA, the CDR3 is TGTGCCTGGAACGTGGGGTGGAACACTGAAGCTTTCTTT. This sequence encodes CAWNVGWNTEAFF.

This rearrangement joins TRBV7-9 to TRBJ2-7; 11 positions agree with TRBD2. Germline V lookup: CDR1 SEHNR, CDR2 FQNEAQ (reference sequence). After removal of 0 bases from V and 10 bases from J, the junction contained 8 bases not matched to a gene. The CDR3 consists of 15 residues. Here the CDR3 reads CASSLASGRADGQYF. CDR3 DNA: TGTGCCAGCAGCTTAGCTAGCGGGAGGGCGGATGGACAGTACTTC.

This clone was counted at least ten times. J is TRBJ1-5 and V is TRBV7-2; 9 bases match TRBD1. The CDR3 contains 15 residues. The V gene end was trimmed by 4 bases and the J gene end by 2 bases; junction bases not matched to a gene: 3. In germline, CDR1 is SGHTA, CDR2 FQGNSA. The CDR3 nucleotides read TGTGCCAGCAGCTCCTGGACAGGGGGCAATCAGCCCCAGCATTTT. It yields the protein CASSSWTGGNQPQHF.

The rearrangement links TRBV6-5 to TRBJ2-3; D is ambiguous. This CDR3 has 13 amino acids. V was trimmed by 3 bases and J by 2 bases, leaving 6 bases between them. CDR1 and CDR2 (germline): MNHEY, SVGAGI. CDR3 sequence: CASSYGPTDTQYF. CDR3 bases: TGTGCCAGCAGTTATGGGCCCACAGATACGCAGTATTTT.

In its sample, this clone was seen a few times. A junction end diverges from the germline sequence, so it may reflect a read error. The chain employs TRBV5-6 and TRBJ2-2; unclear D gene. Germline V lookup: CDR1 SGHDT, CDR2 YYEEEE. This CDR3 contains 16 residues. CDR3 nucleotides: TGTGCCAGCAGCTTGACCGGCGGATGGAACGCCGGGGAGCTGTTTTTT. Protein product: CASSLTGGWNAGELFF.

Only a few counts were recorded for this clone. The rearrangement joins TRBV5-4 to TRBJ1-2; TRBD1 matches at 10 bases. V was clipped by 5 bases and J by 7 bases; unmatched bases: 5. The CDR3 has 13 amino acids. Per the germline V gene, CDR1 is SGHNT and CDR2 is YYREEE (reference sequence). CDR3 protein: CASRFRDRGGYTF. The CDR3, as DNA: TGTGCCAGCAGGTTTCGGGACAGGGGTGGCTACACCTTC.

The V and J genes are TRBV6-1 and TRBJ2-2; TRBD1 matches 7 bases. The length of the CDR3 is 15 residues. V gave up 6 bases and J gave up 1 base; unmatched junction bases: 5. Germline loops: CDR1 MNHNS, CDR2 SASEGT. CDR3 residues: CASRLDRRNTGELFF. The CDR3 nucleotides read TGTGCCAGCAGGCTGGACAGGAGGAACACCGGGGAGCTGTTTTTT.

In DNA form, the CDR3 reads TGTGCCAGCAGTTTAGTCAGGGTGCAAGAGACCCAGTACTTC. This codes for CASSLVRVQETQYF. The chain employs TRBV28 and TRBJ2-5; possible D gene TRBD1, 5 bases. Germline-derived CDR1 and CDR2 are MDHEN and SYDVKM. V was pared by 2 bases and J by 2 bases, with 9 bases between. The CDR3 is made up of 14 amino acids.

The chain joins TRBV7-9 to TRBJ2-1; TRBD1 is a possible D gene (5 bases). CDR1 is SEHNR, CDR2 FQNEAQ, per germline (reference sequence). This CDR3 has 16 residues. V dropped 5 bases and J dropped 4 bases, with 18 bases sitting between them. The CDR3 DNA sequence: TGTGCCAGCAGCGGATCCAGGGCAGGGCCTTACAATGAGCAGTTCTTC. Its protein product is CASSGSRAGPYNEQFF.

A word on this clone: In the same sample, other DNA sequences code for this CDR3. This sequence joins TRBV30 and TRBJ1-5; D call uncertain. Germline V gives CDR1 GTSNPN, CDR2 SVGIG (reference sequence). This CDR3 region has 13 residues. The V gene lost 0 bases and the J gene lost 2 bases, with 5 bases spanning the gap. Here the CDR3 reads CAWSVAGNQPQHF. In DNA form, the CDR3 reads TGTGCCTGGAGTGTGGCCGGCAATCAGCCCCAGCATTTT.

As for this clone: A read error is likely here: a far larger clone is one base away. The rearrangement uses TRBV30 and TRBJ2-7, with 8 nucleotides matching TRBD2. The CDR3 has 13 amino acids. The germline gives CDR1 GTSNPN, CDR2 SVGIG (reference sequence). CDR3 in DNA: TGTGCCGGGAGCGGGGGAAGCCTTACAGAGCAGTACTTC. Its protein product is CAGSGGSLTEQYF.

Of note for this clone: The junction shows a germline mismatch at one end, possibly a read error. The V gene is TRBV6-6, the J gene TRBJ2-3; D is ambiguous. This CDR3 contains 11 residues. Germline V lookup: CDR1 MNHNY, CDR2 SVGAGI (reference sequence). The CDR3 is CAISEMGTQYF. CDR3 bases: TGTGCCATCAGTGAGATGGGTACGCAGTATTTT.